This T cell receptor beta chain appears in the sequencing data of a study of cytomegalovirus exposure and HLA in healthy donors listed by TCRdb under 2017. Describing the broader study: An earlier analysis of a few hundred of the donors reported 276 Gb of sequence data and 95 million to 130 million unique TCR beta sequences obtained from approximately 180 million T cells. Roughly 300 gigabases of sequencing data and 70 million to 95 million unique TCR sequences made up an early release that covered approximately 700 HLA-typed donors. The genetic ancestry cluster associated with self-reported Caucasian donors included about 84% of the 398 genotyped donors. The study was designed to test whether signatures of past pathogen exposure could be identified by cataloging public T cell receptors. The study profiled the T cell repertoires of 666 subjects by immunosequencing and related them to cytomegalovirus serostatus. Besides the first cohort of around 670 subjects, a separate validation cohort made up of 90 to 150 different subjects was used. To predict cytomegalovirus infection status, the study brought together high-throughput TCR immunosequencing, statistical association of individual TCRs with disease status, and machine learning. A later analysis re-examined previously published TCR beta repertoires from 610 or so donors and added high-resolution HLA genotyping to investigate patterns of TCR occurrence. Rather than using new phenotypic data, the later analysis identified candidate immune exposures from TCR beta sequences and from how often those sequences occurred across donors. To decide whether each TCR beta V gene segment behaved as functional or pseudogenic, an earlier analysis of some 540 of the donors relied on high-throughput TCR beta sequencing. Alongside the repertoire data, information on donor age, sex, ethnicity and CMV serostatus was compiled. A later genetic analysis took genome-wide SNP genotypes for about 55% of the roughly 670 donors and used that subset as a discovery cohort. All discovery cohort repertoires had been generated using a single sequencing platform. HLA typing covered class I and class II loci at four-digit resolution. Typing coverage differed by locus: A, B, C, DRB1 and DQB1 were typed in about 629-640 donors, DQA1 in 500 to 550, DPA1 in 600 to 610, and DPB1 in around 490. A few DR-DQ haplotypes were treated as single units for association and clustering because of strong linkage in the cohort. Across about 370 genotyped donors of the cohort, an average of about 220,000 unique TCR beta nucleotide sequences per donor were sequenced, and approximately 19% of those sequences were non-productive. What the authors observed across the whole study: When HLA alleles, especially DR and DQ, strongly co-occurred, attributing TCR associations to individual alleles was difficult. In a later genetic analysis, fewer N-insertions in productive TCRs were reported among donors in an Asian-associated ancestry cluster than the roughly 710-donor mean. The classifier was reported to diagnose cytomegalovirus status with high specificity and sensitivity in both the original and validation cohorts. A further reported finding was that TCR beta sequences accurately predicted the HLA-A and HLA-B alleles for most subjects in the first cohort. CMV serostatus was the only immune exposure information available for the cohort. The presence/absence analyses assumed that sequencing depth was roughly uniform across donors, and that assumption may not be true. Because HLA typing was missing for some donors at each locus, association tests included only the typed subset. While some public TCRs were present in many individuals, most TCR sequences turned up only very rarely across donors. In an earlier analysis of approximately 590 of the donors, most TCR beta V segments appeared in productive rearrangements about 90% or about 30% of the time, broadly matching IMGT annotations. According to a later analysis, most CMV-associated TCR beta chains appeared to be HLA-restricted, and the HLA associations seemed to be driven largely by CMV exposure. The study gave a list of around 170 TCR beta chains associated with cytomegalovirus. A few of the identified cytomegalovirus-associated TCR beta chains were confirmed in vitro to be specific for cytomegalovirus antigens. Linkage disequilibrium might explain the correlated functional status among segregating V segments, but an unknown experimental factor could not be excluded. The sequencing pipeline was judged likely to have produced a cluster of highly shared sequence variants as a technical artifact. This cohort had only TCR beta chains sequenced, and the lack of alpha or paired-chain data limited which features could be detected. The authors suggested that the approach could potentially be extended to other disease states and immunological phenotypes. An association between a missense DCLRE1C variant and V-gene and J-gene trimming of TCR beta chains was found in a later genetic analysis and replicated in an independent cohort. The 87-base-pair reads could not distinguish some IMGT-functional V segments, including TRBV6-2 and TRBV6-3, so those segments were excluded. In a later analysis, HLA-associated TCR beta chains were found to be more clonally expanded and to have lower generation probabilities than equally common non-associated chains. At a false discovery rate of 0.05, a later analysis linked 16,951 TCR beta sequences to specific HLA alleles. In a later analysis, several top co-occurrence clusters were reported to appear linked to parvovirus B19, influenza, CMV and Epstein-Barr virus. According to a later analysis, TCR association rates differed among HLA loci, with DRB1 alleles showing the most associated TCRs and HLA-C alleles showing the fewest. The earlier analysis of 587 of the donors excluded roughly 16 rarely observed V segments, including chromosome 9 orphons, because counts were too low.

Spanning cysteine to phenylalanine, the CDR3 consists of 16 amino acids. Only the CDR3 DNA stays, 48 bases, in frame from base 1. CDR1 and CDR2 (LNHDA, SQIVND) derive from the germline V gene (reference sequence). Trimming takes 3 bases from V and 4 bases from J, and the germline ends sit 18 bases apart. Concerning this clone itself: Its binding antigen is unknown. The sample holds no much larger clone one base away, and base qualities are not on file.

The library was produced with the immunoSEQ multiplex PCR assay. A mixture of 60 forward primers for TCR Vbeta segments and 13 reverse primers for TCR Jbeta segments was used in the multiplex PCR. A multiplex PCR assay on genomic DNA amplified the CDR3 region of rearranged TCR beta genes. Amplified TCR beta libraries were sequenced as 87-base-pair reads on the Illumina HiSeq System. In the authors' own workflow: A later analysis tallied 75 million to 95 million unique TCR beta chains across the approximately 670 repertoires, and approximately 12 million of those chains were shared by two or more donors. Raw reads were error-corrected and collapsed into unique sequences by a nearest-neighbor algorithm in which closely related sequences were merged to remove PCR and sequencing errors. V, D and J gene segments were assigned by aligning CDR3 sequences to IMGT reference sequences. Each retained sequence needed at least a six-nucleotide match to both a V gene segment and a J gene segment. Rearrangements were called productive when the CDR3 lacked stop codons and stayed in frame with V and J; all others were non-productive. Following IMGT convention, CDR3 was defined as the stretch from the second conserved V-encoded cysteine up to the conserved J-encoded phenylalanine. The earlier analysis of about 500 of the donors excluded sequences that lacked an unambiguous match to a single V gene segment. An earlier analysis of several hundred of the donors classified V segments as functional when productive rearrangements were above 56.7% and as segregating when the standard deviation between donors was above 5%. A statistical classification framework was built to diagnose cytomegalovirus status from the catalog of TCR beta chain sequences. In a later analysis, TCR nucleotide sequences were compared against IMGT/GENE-DB human TR gene sequences so that V and J genes could be assigned. Using the TCRdist pipeline, a later analysis assigned CDR3 sequences along with most-parsimonious VDJ recombination scenarios. In a later analysis, every TCR beta chain was defined by the combination of its CDR3 amino acid sequence and its V-gene family, and reads without a unique V-gene family were dropped. A later analysis removed several hundred highly shared, low-generation-probability nucleotide sequences to deal with suspected cross-contamination and a sequencing artifact. For each public chain, a later analysis derived a clonal expansion index from normalized ranks of inferred template counts within each repertoire. Generation probabilities in a later analysis came from a VDJ recombination model fitted to out-of-frame rearrangements, and those results were checked against IGoR. In a later analysis, hypergeometric tests were used to score TCR-TCR, TCR-HLA and TCR-CMV co-occurrence, with a repertoire-size bias correction applied to TCR pairs. In a later analysis, false discovery rates were estimated by permuting HLA or CMV assignments 20 times. In a later analysis, co-occurring TCRs were grouped using DBSCAN, with TCRdist sequence similarity added in when clustering inside HLA-allele-positive subsets. For co-occurrence clustering, repertoires with fewer than 30,000 or more than 120,000 public chains were excluded, along with five repertoires with anomalous nucleotide sharing. Entries here come from immuneACCESS through TCRdb and include only in-frame sequences with V and J called. Some clones fail to appear in such tables; in the studies checked, an unresolved V gene covers under half of the shortfall, and the cause of the remainder is unknown. Clone size and V and J calls were adopted from that table, with D and trimming inferred from the DNA. A total of 95,000 to 150,000 clones appear in this sample, more than 65% of them only once. Of the sample, about 1.7% falls within the top ten clones.

In total, 500 to 700 healthy bone marrow donors made up the cohort. Cohort members were all nominally healthy when sampled, although unrecorded immune exposures were likely present. The donor was CMV seronegative and was included in the group of a few hundred seronegative cohort members. A peripheral blood sample was collected from each donor, and TCR beta sequencing was performed on peripheral blood mononuclear cells. The Qiagen DNeasy Blood Extraction Kit was used to extract genomic DNA from the blood cell samples. The receptor was isolated from a young man in good health and CMV-seronegative. What was sequenced was PBMCs. The rearrangement combines TRBV19 with TRBJ2-5, with TRBD2 tentatively as D gene (5 bases match). The sequence in DNA is TGTGCCAGTAGTATTTACGGAAGCGGCTCCGGAGAGACCCAGTACTTC. This yields the protein CASSIYGSGSGETQYF.